The 2 T cell receptor beta chains below come from one sample, sequenced in a study of human T cells and chemical hapten exposure. TCRdb reprocessed the RACE reads via MiXCR and lists one record per CDR3 protein. The top ten clones hold about 3.1% of a sample with about 89,000 distinct CDR3 sequences, 10% to 12% of them seen once. Time point of the sample: pre-sensitization, week 0. Regarding treatment: therapeutic diphenylcyclopropenone sensitization with weekly scalp DPC. This sample comprised whole blood, obtained in connection with sensitization to the hapten diphenylcyclopropenone (DPC). The receptors shown here come from an older woman with alopecia areata. Some clones in this sample may be carry-over from other donors' samples.

This clonotype came up many times. The DNA for the CDR3 is TGTGCCAGTAGTACCGGGACAGGGCACTACGAGCAGTACTTC. Its translation: CASSTGTGHYEQYF. The V gene is TRBV19, the J gene TRBJ2-7; TRBD1 matches 9 bases. The CDR3 has 14 amino acids. Germline CDR1 and CDR2: LNHDA and SQIVND (reference sequence). The junction had 4 bases not matched to a gene; V was cut back by 4 bases and J by 3 bases.

This clonotype was recorded a few times. The rearrangement uses TRBV5-1 and TRBJ1-1; TRBD1 agrees at 9 bases. The germline V gene has CDR1 SGHRS and CDR2 YFSETQ. With V trimmed by 0 bases and J by 5 bases, 2 bases remained unmatched. The CDR3 has 14 residues. The CDR3 DNA is TGCGCCAGCAGCTTGGGGACAGGGGCTACTGAAGCTTTCTTT. Amino acids: CASSLGTGATEAFF.